This T cell receptor (beta chain) stems from a study of blood T cells in healthy people across ages. Study results and caveats: The unknown donor CMV status may have confounded expanded clonotype changes.

The germline V gene has CDR1 LGHNA and CDR2 YSLEER. The CDR3 totals 18 residues. The V end was cut by 4 bases, the J end by 1 base, with 20 bases between. On this clonotype: As yet, its antigen is unknown.

Russia was home to the donors, healthy Caucasian individuals aged roughly 6 to 100. The amount of total RNA extracted per sample was at least 5.5 micrograms. Alongside a J-beta primer mix, a sample-barcoded 5' primer served in a second PCR lasting roughly 7 to 11 cycles. Through a template-switch adaptor with 12 random nucleotides, each cDNA molecule received a tag. From the 5' RACE reads, TCRdb called clonotypes with MiXCR, one entry per CDR3 protein. The data show about 780,000 distinct CDR3 sequences, with about 46% seen just once and 15% to 20% held by the top ten. Sequenced: blood. The TCR was taken from a man older than 75 in good health. This chain links TRBV4-3 with TRBJ1-3; D is ambiguous. CDR3 DNA: TGCGCCAGCAGCCGGAGTTTGGGTGCCGCAGAATCTGGAAACACCATATATTTT. Protein sequence: CASSRSLGAAESGNTIYF.